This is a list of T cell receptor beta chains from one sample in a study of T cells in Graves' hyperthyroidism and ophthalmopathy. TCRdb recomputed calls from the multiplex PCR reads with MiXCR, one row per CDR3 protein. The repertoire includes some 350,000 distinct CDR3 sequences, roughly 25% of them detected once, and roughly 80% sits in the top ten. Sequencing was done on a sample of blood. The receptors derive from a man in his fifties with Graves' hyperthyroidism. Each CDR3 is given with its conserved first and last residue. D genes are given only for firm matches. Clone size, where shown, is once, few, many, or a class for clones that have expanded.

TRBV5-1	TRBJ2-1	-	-	CASSLVQGFGSNEQFF	TGCGCCAGCAGCCTAGTACAGGGTTTCGGGTCGAATGAGCAGTTCTTC
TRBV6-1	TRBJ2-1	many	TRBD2	CASSGTSGIGNEQFF	TGTGCCAGCAGTGGGACTAGCGGGATCGGTAATGAGCAGTTCTTC
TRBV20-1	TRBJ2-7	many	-	CSARARGLPSYEQYF	TGCAGTGCTAGAGCTCGGGGCCTCCCCTCCTACGAGCAGTACTTC
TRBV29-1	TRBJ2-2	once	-	CSVEGHREIGTGELFF	TGCAGCGTTGAAGGCCACAGGGAGATAGGGACCGGGGAGCTGTTTTTT
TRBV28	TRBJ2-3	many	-	CASTDREPTDTQYF	TGTGCCAGCACCGATCGGGAGCCCACAGATACGCAGTATTTT
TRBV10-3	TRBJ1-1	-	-	CAISVGDGGTEAFF	TGTGCCATCAGTGTAGGGGACGGAGGCACTGAAGCTTTCTTT
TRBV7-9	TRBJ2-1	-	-	CASSLEGGAADEQFF	TGTGCCAGCAGCTTAGAGGGTGGGGCCGCGGATGAGCAGTTCTTC
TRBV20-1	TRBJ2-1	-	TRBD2	CSAREPGLAAPGQFF	TGCAGTGCTAGGGAACCGGGACTAGCGGCACCTGGGCAGTTCTTC
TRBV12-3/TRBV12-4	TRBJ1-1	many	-	CASRPTRENTEAFF	TGTGCCAGCAGACCGACGCGAGAGAACACTGAAGCTTTCTTT
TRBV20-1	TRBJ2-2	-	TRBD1	CSARDYGKGAYTGELFF	TGCAGTGCTAGAGATTATGGGAAGGGGGCTTACACCGGGGAGCTGTTTTTT
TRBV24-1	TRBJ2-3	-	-	CATSDPDRRGDTQYF	TGTGCCACCAGTGACCCCGACAGACGGGGAGATACGCAGTATTTT
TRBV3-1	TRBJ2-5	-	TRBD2	CASSQDGAGVKKTQYF	TGTGCCAGCAGCCAAGACGGCGCGGGAGTTAAAAAGACCCAGTACTTC
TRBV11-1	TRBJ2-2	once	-	CASKATSNTGELFF	TGTGCCAGCAAGGCCACTTCGAACACCGGGGAGCTGTTTTTT
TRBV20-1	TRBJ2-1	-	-	CSAREVTEYNEQFF	TGCAGTGCTAGAGAGGTGACTGAATACAATGAGCAGTTCTTC
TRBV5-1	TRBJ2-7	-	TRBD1	CASSSGRGPSYEQYF	TGCGCCAGCAGCTCTGGCAGGGGGCCTTCCTACGAGCAGTACTTC
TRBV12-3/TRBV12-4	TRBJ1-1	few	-	CASSFVGQNTEAFF	TGTGCCAGCAGTTTTGTAGGGCAGAACACTGAAGCTTTCTTT
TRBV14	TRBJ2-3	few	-	CASGVEADTQYF	TGTGCCAGCGGGGTGGAGGCAGATACGCAGTATTTT
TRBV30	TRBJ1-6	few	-	CAWSVKPTGSLHF	TGTGCCTGGAGTGTAAAGCCTACAGGGTCCCTCCACTTT
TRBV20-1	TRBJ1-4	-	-	CSAIMGLNEKLFF	TGCAGTGCCATCATGGGGTTAAATGAAAAACTGTTTTTT
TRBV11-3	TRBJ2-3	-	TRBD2	CASSLIAGVEDTQYF	TGTGCCAGCAGCCTAATAGCGGGAGTCGAGGATACGCAGTATTTT
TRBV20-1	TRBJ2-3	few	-	CSARGRLDTQYF	TGCAGTGCTAGGGGGCGGTTAGATACGCAGTATTTT
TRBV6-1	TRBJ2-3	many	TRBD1	CASSFGTGGGDTQYF	TGTGCCAGCAGTTTCGGGACAGGGGGGGGGGATACGCAGTATTTT
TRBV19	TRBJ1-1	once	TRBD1	CASSIETGGRNTEAFF	TGTGCCAGTAGTATAGAGACAGGGGGCCGTAACACTGAAGCTTTCTTT
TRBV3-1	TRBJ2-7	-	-	CASSQYTGSPDEQYF	TGTGCCAGCAGCCAATACACAGGGTCCCCTGACGAGCAGTACTTC
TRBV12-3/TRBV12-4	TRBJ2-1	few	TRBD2	CASSNRIRDYYNEQFF	TGTGCCAGCAGTAATAGAATCCGGGACTACTACAATGAGCAGTTCTTC
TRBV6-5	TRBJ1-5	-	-	CASRIRENQPQHF	TGTGCCAGCCGTATACGGGAGAATCAGCCCCAGCATTTT
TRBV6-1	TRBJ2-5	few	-	CASSSGGGGQETQYF	TGTGCCAGCAGTTCCGGGGGAGGGGGCCAAGAGACCCAGTACTTC
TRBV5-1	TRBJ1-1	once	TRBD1	CASRTGTGNTEAFF	TGCGCCAGCAGGACCGGGACAGGGAACACTGAAGCTTTCTTT
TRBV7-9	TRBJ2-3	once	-	CASSSSPKSDTQYF	TGTGCCAGCAGCTCTTCCCCCAAGTCAGATACGCAGTATTTT
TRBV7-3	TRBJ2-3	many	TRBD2	CASSTTGTSDTQYF	TGTGCCAGCAGCACAACCGGGACTAGCGATACGCAGTATTTT
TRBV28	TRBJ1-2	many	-	CASSSEYRGYTF	TGTGCCAGCAGTTCCGAATATCGGGGCTACACCTTC